Described below is a single TCR beta chain sequence and its context. This sample stems from a study of cytomegalovirus exposure and HLA in healthy donors. Whole-study context: A subsequent analysis stated that the 120 or so validation repertoires were run on the same platform as the roughly 670 first-cohort repertoires.

Assay: immunoSEQ multiplex PCR; the TCRdb copy retains only in-frame clones and omits some. The top ten clones hold more than 1.3% of a sample with approximately 180,000 clones, about 86% of them seen once. Trimming removed 5 bases from V and 7 bases from J, with 20 bases in between. Per germline, CDR1 SGHVS and CDR2 FQNEAQ. CDR3 size: 16 residues. The TCR comes from a woman aged 30 to 39 in good health and CMV-seronegative. This rearrangement joins TRBV7-8 to TRBJ1-4; a possible D gene is TRBD1 (5 bases). Sequenced: PBMCs. This CDR3 is CASSASQGGTGEKLFF. The CDR3 bases are TGTGCCAGCAGCGCGTCTCAAGGAGGGACGGGTGAAAAACTGTTTTTT.